This T cell receptor (beta chain) was sequenced during a study of memory B cells and T cells in multiple sclerosis. Separate sequencing covered autoproliferating (CFSE-dim) and non-proliferating (CFSE-high) T cells from stimulus-free culture. Fewer than 65 million CFSE-labeled PBMCs were cultured around seven days unstimulated, then replicate wells were pooled. Turning to this clone: The target antigen is unknown.

Data came from immunoSEQ multiplex PCR; TCRdb stores just in-frame clones and leaves some out. The sample consists of about 300 clones, more than 70% of them appearing once. The sequence derives from a human donor with multiple sclerosis. Sequencing input: PBMCs from blood kept in culture.

The CDR3 DNA reads TGTGCCTGGAGCCTTTACTCCCCCGAGCAGTACTTC. Translating it yields CAWSLYSPEQYF. This chain joins TRBV30 and TRBJ2-7; D unclear. The CDR3 consists of 12 residues. Germline V gene sequence: CDR1 GTSNPN, CDR2 SVGIG (reference sequence). Trimming pared 3 bases from V and 6 bases from J, leaving 12 bases between.